The 21 T cell receptor beta chains below come from one sample, sequenced in a study of shared clonotypes between healthy human individuals. Some clones are missing from TCRdb's copy, which holds only in-frame ones; the method was immunoSEQ multiplex PCR. The sample consists of a few million clones, around 90% of them appearing once. Sequenced material: naive CD4+ T cells sorted from blood. Subset specified: CD45RA+ positively selected. The receptors derive from a man between 18 and 35 years old in good health.

This chain connects TRBV7-6 to TRBJ1-5; D is possibly TRBD1 (6 bases). CDR1 and CDR2 from the germline V gene are SGHVS and FNYEAQ. This CDR3 is built from 13 residues. Trimming took off 4 bases at V and 9 bases at J, with 13 bases between the two ends. The CDR3 region is CASSSGAGGPQHF. In nucleotides, the CDR3 is TGTGCCAGCAGCTCAGGGGCCGGGGGGCCCCAGCATTTT.

The chain uses TRBV7-8 and TRBJ2-7; tentative D call: TRBD1 (6 bases). Trimming stripped 4 bases from V and 1 base from J, with 17 bases between. CDR3 length: 16 amino acids. Germline CDR1 is SGHVS and CDR2 is FQNEAQ. The CDR3 coding sequence is TGTGCCAGCAGCTATAACTTGGGGGCAGGATCCTACGAGCAGTACTTC. This codes for CASSYNLGAGSYEQYF.

The genes are TRBV5-6 and TRBJ1-3; a weak D match, TRBD1 (5 bases). CDR3 length: 15 amino acids. Germline V lookup: CDR1 SGHDT, CDR2 YYEEEE. The ends were cut back, 1 base at V and 2 bases at J, with 10 bases in the middle. The CDR3 DNA sequence: TGTGCCAGCAGCTTGCCAGGGATCGCTGGAAACACCATATATTTT. Protein product: CASSLPGIAGNTIYF.

J is TRBJ2-7 and V is TRBV7-9; 8 bases fit TRBD1. This CDR3 is built from 14 residues. Germline assignment: CDR1 SEHNR and CDR2 FQNEAQ (reference sequence). V lost 5 bases, J lost 5 bases, and 8 bases stayed unmatched. CDR3 sequence (DNA): TGTGCCAGCAGCCTACAGGGGGTAGGGGACGAGCAGTACTTC. Translating it yields CASSLQGVGDEQYF. The complete variable domain, with remaining parts taken from reference TRBV7-9 and TRBJ2-7, reads DTGVSQNPRHKITKRGQNVTFRCDPISEHNRLYWYRQTLGQGPEFLTYFQNEAQLEKSRLLSDRFSAERPKGSFSTLEIQRTEQGDSAMYLCASSLQGVGDEQYFGPGTRLTVT.

This chain connects TRBV18 to TRBJ2-2; D perhaps matches TRBD1 (6 bases). CDR1 and CDR2 (germline): KGHSH, LQKENI. With 1 base removed from V and 7 bases from J, the gap between germline ends came to 16 bases. The CDR3 runs to 16 residues. The DNA of the CDR3 is TGTGCCAGCTCACCACAGGCCGCAGGGGCTATCGGGGAGCTGTTTTTT. Protein product: CASSPQAAGAIGELFF.

V and J are TRBV25-1 and TRBJ2-1; 9 bases are shared with TRBD2. This CDR3 comprises 16 residues. V lost 4 bases and J lost 4; bases outside the gene matches: 8. Germline V lookup: CDR1 MGHDK, CDR2 SYGVNS. The CDR3 sequence is CASSGPLAGSYNEQFF. The DNA for the CDR3 is TGTGCCAGCAGTGGGCCACTAGCGGGTTCTTACAATGAGCAGTTCTTC.

This clone came up a few times. The chain uses TRBV2 and TRBJ1-4; D remains unclear. The CDR3 sequence is 15 residues long. The ends were cut back, 4 bases at V and 8 bases at J, with 17 bases in the middle. Germline V gene sequence: CDR1 SNHLY, CDR2 FYNNEI. CDR3 sequence: CASSATSGYAEKLFF. The CDR3 coding sequence is TGTGCCAGCAGTGCAACGTCGGGATATGCCGAAAAACTGTTTTTT.

The chain carries TRBV7-9 and TRBJ1-3; D not resolved. Germline V gene data show CDR1 as SEHNR and CDR2 as FQNEAQ (reference sequence). The CDR3 has 15 amino acids. Between the trimmed V and J ends, which lost 5 bases and 0 bases, there was a span of 11 bases. The CDR3 loop is CASSPERISGNTIYF. The CDR3 DNA reads TGTGCCAGCAGCCCCGAGAGGATCTCTGGAAACACCATATATTTT. Supplemented by reference TRBV7-9 and TRBJ1-3, the full variable domain reads DTGVSQNPRHKITKRGQNVTFRCDPISEHNRLYWYRQTLGQGPEFLTYFQNEAQLEKSRLLSDRFSAERPKGSFSTLEIQRTEQGDSAMYLCASSPERISGNTIYFGEGSWLTVV.

The chain recombines TRBV5-6 with TRBJ2-2, with a possible D match to TRBD2 (5 bases). The CDR3 contains 17 residues. Trimming removed 4 bases at V and 4 bases at J, with 20 bases between. Looked up from germline, CDR1 is SGHDT and CDR2 is YYEEEE. CDR3 amino acids: CASSATTRGLSTGELFF. In DNA form, the CDR3 reads TGTGCCAGCAGCGCTACTACTAGAGGGTTAAGCACCGGGGAGCTGTTTTTT.

The gene calls are TRBV6-5 and TRBJ2-7; weak D call: TRBD2 (5 bases). Trimming pared 9 bases from V and 2 bases from J, leaving 17 bases between. This CDR3 is 14 amino acids long. The germline CDR1 and CDR2 sequences are MNHEY and SVGAGI. The CDR3 sequence is CASWTPGRTYEQYF. In DNA, the CDR3 is TGTGCCAGTTGGACCCCGGGGAGAACCTACGAGCAGTACTTC.

This clone was observed a single time. The chain links TRBV27 to TRBJ1-6, with a weak D call TRBD1 (5 bases). Germline loops: CDR1 MNHEY, CDR2 SMNVEV (reference sequence). This CDR3 has 15 amino acids. Trimming cost V 2 bases and J 4 bases, with 9 bases left between them. CDR3 coding DNA: TGTGCCAGCAGTTTAAAAGGGGCTTATAATTCACCCCTCCACTTT. Protein product: CASSLKGAYNSPLHF.

The V call is TRBV4-3, the J call TRBJ2-5, with D unresolved. This CDR3 spans 14 amino acids. V dropped 0 bases and J dropped 7 bases, with 12 bases sitting between them. Germline V gene lookup returns CDR1 LGHNA and CDR2 YSLEER. CDR3: CASSQDKGSGTQYF. The CDR3 DNA follows: TGCGCCAGCAGCCAAGATAAGGGTAGTGGGACCCAGTACTTC.

In the case of this clone: The sample carries other DNA sequences with the same CDR3. The chain couples TRBV9 to TRBJ2-1; no definite D call. Germline CDR1 is SGDLS and CDR2 is YYNGEE. The CDR3 sequence is 15 residues long. Trimming left V 0 bases short and J 1 base short, with 8 bases between. The CDR3 nucleotides read TGTGCCAGCAGCGTAGACGGGCAGTCCTACAATGAGCAGTTCTTC. Its translation: CASSVDGQSYNEQFF.

This clone has only one observation. The chain links TRBV5-6 to TRBJ2-2, with a possible D match to TRBD2 (5 bases). The CDR3 contains 17 residues. V was cut by 5 bases and J by 1 base, with 18 bases left in between. Germline values: CDR1 SGHDT, CDR2 YYEEEE. The CDR3, as DNA: TGTGCCAGCAGGGAAATGGTTGGAGGAAAGAACACCGGGGAGCTGTTTTTT. Translation gives CASREMVGGKNTGELFF.

V usage is TRBV28 and J usage is TRBJ1-5, with 9 nucleotides matching TRBD1. CDR3 length: 15 amino acids. Per germline, CDR1 MDHEN and CDR2 SYDVKM. V dropped 4 bases and J dropped 6; count of bases not matched to a gene: 7. CDR3 amino acids: CASSSGDREGQPQHF. DNA of the CDR3: TGTGCCAGCAGTTCCGGGGACAGGGAGGGTCAGCCCCAGCATTTT. The variable domain in full, completed from reference TRBV28 and TRBJ1-5, reads DVKVTQSSRYLVKRTGEKVFLECVQDMDHENMFWYRQDPGLGLRLIYFSYDVKMKEKGDIPEGYSVSREKKERFSLILESASTNQTSMYLCASSSGDREGQPQHFGDGTRLSIL.

The chain employs TRBV30 and TRBJ1-1; perhaps TRBD1 as D (5 bases). Trimming cost V 2 bases and J 5 bases, with 18 bases left between them. The V gene's germline CDR1 is GTSNPN and CDR2 SVGIG (reference sequence). This CDR3 has 15 residues. The CDR3 DNA reads TGTGCCTGGAGTAGTTGGGGCGGCTTAAAGACTGAAGCTTTCTTT. Translating it yields CAWSSWGGLKTEAFF.

This clone was observed a few times. The chain joins TRBV5-1 to TRBJ1-5; D call uncertain. The V and J ends lost 4 bases and 4 bases respectively, with 9 bases between them. CDR1 is SGHRS, CDR2 YFSETQ, per germline. The CDR3 contains 13 residues. The CDR3 loop reads CASSQALNQPQHF. In nucleotides, the CDR3 is TGCGCCAGCAGCCAGGCCCTAAATCAGCCCCAGCATTTT.

This clone was counted a few times. The genes are TRBV7-9 and TRBJ1-1; D uncertain. Germline V gene sequence: CDR1 SEHNR, CDR2 FQNEAQ (reference sequence). Between the trimmed V and J ends, which lost 1 base and 1 base, there was a span of 10 bases. The CDR3 consists of 15 residues. CDR3 nucleotides: TGTGCCAGCAGCTTAGACAGTCGGGAGAACACTGAAGCTTTCTTT. It codes for CASSLDSRENTEAFF.

This clone occurred once. The chain links TRBV18 to TRBJ2-7, with 8 bases matching TRBD1. Germline loops: CDR1 KGHSH, CDR2 LQKENI. V gave up 3 bases and J gave up 1 base; unmatched junction bases: 2. The CDR3 totals 14 residues. CDR3 protein: CASSPTGVSYEQYF. The CDR3 DNA reads as TGTGCCAGCTCACCGACAGGGGTTTCCTACGAGCAGTACTTC.

The V gene is TRBV5-4, the J gene TRBJ2-7; 7 bases fit TRBD1. V gave up 4 bases and J gave up 0 bases; unmatched junction bases: 4. Germline V lookup: CDR1 SGHNT, CDR2 YYREEE (reference sequence). This CDR3 has 14 amino acids. The CDR3 DNA sequence: TGTGCCAGCAGCCAACGGGACAGCTCCTACGAGCAGTACTTC. Amino acids: CASSQRDSSYEQYF.

The chain couples TRBV12-5 to TRBJ1-5; D possibly corresponds to TRBD1 (6 bases). The germline V gene encodes CDR1 LGHNT and CDR2 FRNRAP. The V gene lost 1 base and the J gene lost 4 bases, with 11 bases spanning the gap. The CDR3 has 15 amino acids. CDR3: CASGLAIQGNQPQHF. The CDR3 DNA follows: TGTGCTAGTGGTTTGGCAATACAGGGTAATCAGCCCCAGCATTTT.